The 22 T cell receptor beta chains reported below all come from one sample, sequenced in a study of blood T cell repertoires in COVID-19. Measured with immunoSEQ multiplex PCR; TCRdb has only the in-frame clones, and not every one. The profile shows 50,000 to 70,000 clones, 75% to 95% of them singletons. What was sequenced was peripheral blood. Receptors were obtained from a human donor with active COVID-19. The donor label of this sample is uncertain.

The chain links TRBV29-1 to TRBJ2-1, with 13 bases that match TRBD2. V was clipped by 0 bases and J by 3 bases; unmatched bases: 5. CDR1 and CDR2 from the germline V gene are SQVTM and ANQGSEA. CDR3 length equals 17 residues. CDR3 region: CSVEDRTSGGYYNEQFF. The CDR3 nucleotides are TGCAGCGTTGAAGATCGGACTAGCGGGGGTTACTACAATGAGCAGTTCTTC.

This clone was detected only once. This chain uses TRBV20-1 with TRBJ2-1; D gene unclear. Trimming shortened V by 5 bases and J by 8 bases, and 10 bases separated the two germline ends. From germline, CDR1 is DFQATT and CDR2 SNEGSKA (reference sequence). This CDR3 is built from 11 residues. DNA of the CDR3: TGCAGTGCTGTGGTACGGGATGAGCAGTTCTTC. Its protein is CSAVVRDEQFF.

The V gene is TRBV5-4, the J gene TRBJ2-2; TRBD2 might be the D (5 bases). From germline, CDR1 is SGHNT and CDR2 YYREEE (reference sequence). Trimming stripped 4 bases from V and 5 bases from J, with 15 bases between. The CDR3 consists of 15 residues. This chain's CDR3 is CASSSSERFTGELFF. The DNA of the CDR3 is TGTGCCAGCAGCAGCTCGGAGCGGTTTACCGGGGAGCTGTTTTTT. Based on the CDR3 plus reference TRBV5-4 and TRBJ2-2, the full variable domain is ETGVTQSPTHLIKTRGQQVTLRCSSQSGHNTVSWYQQALGQGPQFIFQYYREEENGRGNFPPRFSGLQFPNYSSELNVNALELDDSALYLCASSSSERFTGELFFGEGSRLTVL.

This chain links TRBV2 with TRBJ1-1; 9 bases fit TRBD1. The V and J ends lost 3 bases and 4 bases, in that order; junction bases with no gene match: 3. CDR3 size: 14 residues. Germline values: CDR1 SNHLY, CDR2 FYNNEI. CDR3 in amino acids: CASSDGQGTTEAFF. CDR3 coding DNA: TGTGCCAGCAGTGACGGACAGGGGACCACTGAAGCTTTCTTT.

In nucleotides, the CDR3 is TGTGCCAGCAGTGAACGACAGGGAAGCGGCTACACCTTC. Amino acids: CASSERQGSGYTF. J is TRBJ1-2 and V is TRBV6-1, with TRBD1 matching over 7 bases. The CDR3 covers 13 residues. The germline V gene encodes CDR1 MNHNS and CDR2 SASEGT. The V and J ends lost 2 bases and 8 bases, in that order; junction bases with no gene match: 5.

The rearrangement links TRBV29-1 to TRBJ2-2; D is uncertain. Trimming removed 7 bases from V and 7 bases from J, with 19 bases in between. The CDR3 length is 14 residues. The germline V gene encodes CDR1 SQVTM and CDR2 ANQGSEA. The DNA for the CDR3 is TGCAGCGCCGCCCCGTTCATCGGTAGCGGGGAGCTGTTTTTT. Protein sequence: CSAAPFIGSGELFF.

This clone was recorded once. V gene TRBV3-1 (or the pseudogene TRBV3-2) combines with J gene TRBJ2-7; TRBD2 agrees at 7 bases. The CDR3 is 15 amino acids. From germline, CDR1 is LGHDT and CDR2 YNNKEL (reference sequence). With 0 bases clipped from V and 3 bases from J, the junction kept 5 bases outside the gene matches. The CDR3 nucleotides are TGTGCCAGCAGCCAAGATCGGGGAGGGGACTACGAGCAGTACGTC. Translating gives CASSQDRGGDYEQYV.

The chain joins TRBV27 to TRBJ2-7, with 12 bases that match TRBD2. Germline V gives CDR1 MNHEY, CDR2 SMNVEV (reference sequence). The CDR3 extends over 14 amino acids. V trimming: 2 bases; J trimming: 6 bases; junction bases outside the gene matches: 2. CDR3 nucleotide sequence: TGTGCCAGCAGTTTACGACTAGCGGGAGCCGAGCAGTACTTC. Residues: CASSLRLAGAEQYF.

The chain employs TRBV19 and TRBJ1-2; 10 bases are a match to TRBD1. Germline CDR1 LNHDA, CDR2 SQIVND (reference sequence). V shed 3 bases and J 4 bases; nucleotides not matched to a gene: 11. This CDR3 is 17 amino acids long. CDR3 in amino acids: CASSILGQGLSGYGYTF. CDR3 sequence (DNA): TGTGCCAGTAGTATCCTGGGACAGGGGTTGTCGGGCTATGGCTACACCTTC.

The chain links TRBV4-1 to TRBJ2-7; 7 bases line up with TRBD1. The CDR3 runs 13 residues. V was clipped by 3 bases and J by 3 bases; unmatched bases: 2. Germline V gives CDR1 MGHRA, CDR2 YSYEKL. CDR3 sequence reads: CASSQTGSYEQYF. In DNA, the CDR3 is TGCGCCAGCAGCCAGACAGGGAGCTACGAGCAGTACTTC.

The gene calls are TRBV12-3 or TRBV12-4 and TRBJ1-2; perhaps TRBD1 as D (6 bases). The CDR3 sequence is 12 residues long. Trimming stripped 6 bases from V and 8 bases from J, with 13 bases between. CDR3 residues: CASRPGVEGYTF. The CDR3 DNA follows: TGTGCCAGCAGACCAGGGGTAGAAGGCTACACCTTC.

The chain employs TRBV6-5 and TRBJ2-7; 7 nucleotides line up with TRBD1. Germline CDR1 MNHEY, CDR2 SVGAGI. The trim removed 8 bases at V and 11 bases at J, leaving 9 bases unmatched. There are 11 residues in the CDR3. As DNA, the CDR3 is TGTGCCAGCGGCAGGGGGAGACACGAGTACGTC. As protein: CASGRGRHEYV.

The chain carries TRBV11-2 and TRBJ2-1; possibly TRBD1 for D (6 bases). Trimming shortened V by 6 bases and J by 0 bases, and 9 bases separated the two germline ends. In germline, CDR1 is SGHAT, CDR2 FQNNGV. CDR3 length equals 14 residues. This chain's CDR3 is CASREGDSYNEQFF. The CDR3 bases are TGTGCCAGCAGAGAGGGGGACTCCTACAATGAGCAGTTCTTC.

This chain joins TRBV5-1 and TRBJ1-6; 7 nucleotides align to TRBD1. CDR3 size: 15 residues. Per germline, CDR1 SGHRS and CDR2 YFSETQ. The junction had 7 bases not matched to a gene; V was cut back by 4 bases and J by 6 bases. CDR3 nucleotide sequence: TGCGCCAGCAGCGAAGCCGGGACAGTTAATTCACCCCTCCACTTT. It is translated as CASSEAGTVNSPLHF. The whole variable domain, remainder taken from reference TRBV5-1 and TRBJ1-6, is KAGVTQTPRYLIKTRGQQVTLSCSPISGHRSVSWYQQTPGQGLQFLFEYFSETQRNKGNFPGRFSGRQFSNSRSEMNVSTLELGDSALYLCASSEAGTVNSPLHFGNGTRLTVT.

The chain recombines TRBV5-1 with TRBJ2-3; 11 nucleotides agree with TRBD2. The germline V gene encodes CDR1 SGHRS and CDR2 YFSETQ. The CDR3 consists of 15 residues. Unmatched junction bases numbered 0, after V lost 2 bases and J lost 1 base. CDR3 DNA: TGCGCCAGCAGCTTTAGCGGGAGGGGCACAGATACGCAGTATTTT. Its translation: CASSFSGRGTDTQYF.

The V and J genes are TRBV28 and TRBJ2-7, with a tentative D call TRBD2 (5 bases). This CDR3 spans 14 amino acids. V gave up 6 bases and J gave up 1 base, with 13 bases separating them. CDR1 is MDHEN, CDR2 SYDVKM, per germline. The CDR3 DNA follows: TGTGCCAGCAGCCTTCTGCGCGGGTCCTACGAGCAGTACTTC. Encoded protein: CASSLLRGSYEQYF.

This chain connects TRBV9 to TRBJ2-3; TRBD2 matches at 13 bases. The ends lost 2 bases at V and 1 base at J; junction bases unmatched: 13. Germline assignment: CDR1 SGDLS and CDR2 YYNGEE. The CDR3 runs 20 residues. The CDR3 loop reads CASSVRGTSGTARGTDTQYF. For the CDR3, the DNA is TGTGCCAGCAGCGTCCGAGGGACTAGCGGGACCGCCCGGGGCACAGATACGCAGTATTTT.

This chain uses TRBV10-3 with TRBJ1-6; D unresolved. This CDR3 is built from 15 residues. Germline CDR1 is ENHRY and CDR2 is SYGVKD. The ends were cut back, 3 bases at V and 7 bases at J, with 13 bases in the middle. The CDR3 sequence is CAISDLGGENSPLHF. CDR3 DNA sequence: TGTGCCATCAGTGACCTAGGTGGAGAGAATTCACCCCTCCACTTT.

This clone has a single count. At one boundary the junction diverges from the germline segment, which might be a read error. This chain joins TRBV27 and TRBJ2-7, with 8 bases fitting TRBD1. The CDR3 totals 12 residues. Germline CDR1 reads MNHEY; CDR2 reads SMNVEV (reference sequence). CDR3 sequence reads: CASSPYPGQEDF. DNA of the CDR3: TGTGCCAGCAGTCCTTACCCGGGACAGGAGGACTTC.

The CDR3 DNA reads TGTGCCAGCAGCCATGGACAGGAGTTGAAACCCCACAACACTGAAGCTTTCTTT. Translation gives CASSHGQELKPHNTEAFF. The chain recombines TRBV14 with TRBJ1-1; TRBD1 matches at 7 bases. V trimming: 3 bases; J trimming: 2 bases; junction bases outside the gene matches: 15. This CDR3 is 18 amino acids long. In germline, CDR1 is SGHDN, CDR2 FVKESK.

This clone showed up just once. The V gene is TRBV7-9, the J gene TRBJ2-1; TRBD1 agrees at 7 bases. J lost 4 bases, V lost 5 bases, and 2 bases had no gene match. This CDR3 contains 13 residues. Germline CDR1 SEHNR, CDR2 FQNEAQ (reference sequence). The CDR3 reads CASSVTGYNEQFF. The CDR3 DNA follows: TGTGCCAGCAGCGTGACAGGGTACAATGAGCAGTTCTTC.

Written as DNA, the CDR3 is TGTGCCAGCAGCCTTAGGACTAGCGATTACGAGCAGTACTTC. Its protein is CASSLRTSDYEQYF. V is TRBV7-6 and J is TRBJ2-7; 9 nucleotides agree with TRBD2. CDR1 is SGHVS and CDR2 is FNYEAQ in the germline V gene. The CDR3 spans 14 residues. V gave up 5 bases and J gave up 4 bases; unmatched junction bases: 6.